The clone carrying this T cell receptor beta chain was picked up many times. Antigen: not known. CDR1 is GTSNPN, CDR2 SVGIG, per germline (reference sequence). V lost 2 bases to trimming and J lost 5 bases, with 12 bases between them. The CDR3 has 13 residues. Duration under 3 months, a NOSPECS grade of at least 4, and a Clinical Activity Score of at least 3 characterized the ophthalmopathy patients. The source of the sample is a study of T cells in Graves' hyperthyroidism and ophthalmopathy. The CDR3 regions of TCR beta were amplified from RNA transcripts. An initial round of RT-PCR targeting the TCR CDR3 relied on the HTBI primer set. MiXCR was run by TCRdb on the multiplex PCR reads, yielding one entry per CDR3 protein. The table shows approximately 350,000 distinct CDR3 sequences, with approximately 14% occurring only once. Findings and caveats of the study: Before onset, by a median of approximately 6.2 months, the model predicted ophthalmopathy.

The V and J genes are TRBV30 and TRBJ2-5; no definite D call. This sequence originates from a woman aged 55-70 years with Graves' ophthalmopathy. The sequenced sample consisted of blood. This chain's CDR3 is CAWSPVTSETQYF. CDR3 DNA sequence: TGTGCCTGGAGTCCCGTGACCAGCGAGACCCAGTACTTC.